What follows describes a single TCR beta chain. The entry originates in a study of OX40 agonist ivuxolimab in advanced cancers. Study summary: Three individuals attained partial responses, comprising one hepatocellular carcinoma case and two cutaneous melanoma cases.

The CDR3 has 14 amino acids. Trimming took 4 bases from V and 5 from J, leaving 15 bases between them. Germline CDR1 reads PRHDT; CDR2 reads FYEKMQ (reference sequence). Here immunoSEQ multiplex PCR was the method, and the copy in TCRdb shows in-frame clones only, minus some. The sample yields more than 20,000 clones, 83% seen once. Sequenced here: CD4+ or CD8+ T cells sorted from blood, sampled in a trial of the OX40 agonist ivuxolimab. V is TRBV13 and J is TRBJ2-7, with D possibly being TRBD2 (5 bases). The TCR comes from an adult with an advanced solid tumor such as melanoma, head and neck, liver or kidney cancer. In DNA, the CDR3 is TGTGCCAGCAGCTCGACGAGGAGGTTCGACGAGCAGTACTTC. Its translation: CASSSTRRFDEQYF.